In its sample, the clone carrying this T cell receptor (beta chain) was seen a few times. Its target is not known. The data were taken from a study of beta chain features in type 1 diabetes. Study conclusions and caveats: Sequencing from cDNA could over-represent high-TCR-expressing cells. A greater similarity of naive, central memory and Treg TCRB repertoires was seen among patients than among healthy donors.

Every donor provided one heparinised blood draw, which averaged about 110 mL. Per germline, CDR1 ENHRY and CDR2 SYGVKD. The CDR3 sequence is 15 residues long. The V and J ends lost 2 bases and 5 bases, in that order; junction bases with no gene match: 7. Reverse transcribing all isolated RNA meant expressed TCRB transcripts were sequenced. The study sequenced naive, central memory and regulatory T cell samples to an average of roughly 3.8 million reads. Sequencing was performed with immunoSEQ multiplex PCR; in TCRdb, only in-frame clones are kept and a portion is missing. The sample lists about 350,000 clones, around 20% occurring once.

The J gene is TRBJ2-7, the V gene TRBV10-3, with 9 bases that match TRBD1. This receptor was obtained from a woman aged 18-35 years in good health. The sequenced material came from naive CD4+ T cells from blood. CDR3 bases: TGTGCCATCAGTGAGCCCGGGACAGGGTTCGACGAGCAGTACTTC. Its translation is CAISEPGTGFDEQYF.